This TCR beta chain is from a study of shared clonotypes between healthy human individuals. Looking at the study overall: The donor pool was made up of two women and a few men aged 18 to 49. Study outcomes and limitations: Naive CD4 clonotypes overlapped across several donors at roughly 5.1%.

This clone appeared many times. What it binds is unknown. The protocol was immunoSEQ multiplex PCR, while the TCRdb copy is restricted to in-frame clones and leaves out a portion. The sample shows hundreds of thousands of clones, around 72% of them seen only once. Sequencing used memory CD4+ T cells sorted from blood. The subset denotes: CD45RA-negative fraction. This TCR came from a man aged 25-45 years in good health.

The CDR3 spells CASSLSGGMGTEAFF. In DNA, the CDR3 is TGTGCCAGCAGTTTATCTGGGGGCATGGGGACTGAAGCTTTCTTT. J is TRBJ1-1 and V is TRBV27; tentatively, D is TRBD1 (6 bases). V lost 0 bases and J lost 5, with 13 bases in between. Germline-derived CDR1 and CDR2 are MNHEY and SMNVEV (reference sequence). This CDR3 is 15 amino acids long.